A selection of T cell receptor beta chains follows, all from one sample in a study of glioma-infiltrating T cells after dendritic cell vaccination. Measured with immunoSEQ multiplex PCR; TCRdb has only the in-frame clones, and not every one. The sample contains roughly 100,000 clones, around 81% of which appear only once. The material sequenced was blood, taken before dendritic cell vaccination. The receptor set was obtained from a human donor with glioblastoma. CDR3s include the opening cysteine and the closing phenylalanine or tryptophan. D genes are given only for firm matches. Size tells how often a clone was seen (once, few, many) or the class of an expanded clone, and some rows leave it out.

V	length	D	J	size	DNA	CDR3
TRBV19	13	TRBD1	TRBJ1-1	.	TGTGCCAGTAGTGAGGACAGGGGATTTGACGCTTTCTTT	CASSEDRGFDAFF
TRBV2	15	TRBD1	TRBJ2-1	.	TGTGCCAGCAGTGAAGGGGACAGGGAGGGCAATGAGCAGTTCTTC	CASSEGDREGNEQFF
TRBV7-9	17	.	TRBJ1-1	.	TGTGCCAGCAGCTTGGATCCCGGCGGGGTCGGGAACACTGAAGCTTTCTTT	CASSLDPGGVGNTEAFF
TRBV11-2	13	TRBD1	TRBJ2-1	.	TGTGCCAGCAGCTCCATCGGACAGGCCGAGCAGTTCTTC	CASSSIGQAEQFF
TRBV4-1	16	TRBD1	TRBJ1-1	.	TGCGCCAGCAGCCAACACAGGGGGTTGGGGGACACTGAAGCTTTCTTT	CASSQHRGLGDTEAFF
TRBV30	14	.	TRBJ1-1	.	TGTGCCTGGAGGATAGGGAACAGGGTCCTTGAAGCTTTCTTT	CAWRIGNRVLEAFF
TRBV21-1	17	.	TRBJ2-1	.	TGTGCCAGCAGCAAAGGTGGCCCAGGGTCCCCCTACAATGAGCAGTTCTTC	CASSKGGPGSPYNEQFF
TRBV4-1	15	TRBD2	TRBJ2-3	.	TGCGCCAGCAGCCAGGGACTAGGTAGCACAGATACGCAGTATTTT	CASSQGLGSTDTQYF
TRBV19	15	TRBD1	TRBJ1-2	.	TGTGCCAGTAGTACGCTGGACAGGGCCTACTATGGCTACACCTTC	CASSTLDRAYYGYTF
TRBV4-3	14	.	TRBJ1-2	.	TGCGCCAGCAGCCAAGATTACAGGGCCTATGGCTACACCTTC	CASSQDYRAYGYTF
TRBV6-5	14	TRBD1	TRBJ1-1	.	TGTGCCAGCAGCCGAACAGGGGGTATTCCTGAAGCTTTCTTT	CASSRTGGIPEAFF
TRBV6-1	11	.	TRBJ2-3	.	TGTGCCAGTAATAGCGTGGATACGCAGTATTTT	CASNSVDTQYF
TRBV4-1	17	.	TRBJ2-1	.	TGCGCCAGCAGCCAAGGGGGTCTAGGACAGTATAACAATGAGCAGTTCTTC	CASSQGGLGQYNNEQFF
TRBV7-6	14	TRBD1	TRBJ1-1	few	TGTGCCAGCGCCTTCGGGGACAGAGTTTCTGAAGCTTTCTTT	CASAFGDRVSEAFF
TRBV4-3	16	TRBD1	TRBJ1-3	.	TGCGCCAGCAGCGAGGGACAGGGGGCGCCGGGAAACACCATATATTTT	CASSEGQGAPGNTIYF
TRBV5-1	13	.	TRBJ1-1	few	TGCGCCAGCAGCGTGCCCGGGGTCACTGAAGCTTTCTTT	CASSVPGVTEAFF
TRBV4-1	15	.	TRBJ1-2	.	TGCGCCAGCAGCCAAGATTCAGGGGTTGAAGGTGGCTACACCTTC	CASSQDSGVEGGYTF
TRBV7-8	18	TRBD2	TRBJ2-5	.	TGTGCCAGCAGCTTAGTACGGATCGGGGGGACGAATCAAGAGACCCAGTACTTC	CASSLVRIGGTNQETQYF
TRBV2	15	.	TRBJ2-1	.	TGTGCCAGCAGTGAAGCACAGGAACCCTACAATGAGCAGTTCTTC	CASSEAQEPYNEQFF
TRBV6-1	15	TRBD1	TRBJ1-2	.	TGTGCCAGCAGTGCGACAGGGCGGGATGACTATGGCTACACCTTC	CASSATGRDDYGYTF
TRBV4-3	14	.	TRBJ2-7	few	TGCGCCAGCAGCCAAATTACACGGGGCTACGAGCAGTACTTC	CASSQITRGYEQYF
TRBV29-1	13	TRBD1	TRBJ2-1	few	TGCAGCGTCTATGGGACAGGGGACAATGAGCAGTTCTTC	CSVYGTGDNEQFF
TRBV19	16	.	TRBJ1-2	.	TGTGCCAGTAGTATAGAGAACCGGGGGGATTTCTATGGCTACACCTTC	CASSIENRGDFYGYTF
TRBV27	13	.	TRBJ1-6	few	TGTGCCACCATGCAGGGTTTGAATTCACCCCTCCACTTT	CATMQGLNSPLHF
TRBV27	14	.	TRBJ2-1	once	TGTGCCAGCTGCCTCCGCGGTGTGGCGGGCGAGCAGTTCTTC	CASCLRGVAGEQFF
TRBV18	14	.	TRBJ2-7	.	TGTGCCAGCTCCTTTGGGACTGAAACCTACGAGCAGTACTTC	CASSFGTETYEQYF
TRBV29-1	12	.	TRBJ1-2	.	TGCAGCGCCGAGCGGGTATCCTATGGCTACACCTTC	CSAERVSYGYTF
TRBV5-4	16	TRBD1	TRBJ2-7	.	TGTGCCAGCAGCGGCGACAGGGGCGCGGCTTTCAACGAGCAGTACTTC	CASSGDRGAAFNEQYF
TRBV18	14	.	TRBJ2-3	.	TGTGCCAGCTCACCACGGGCGAGCACAGATACGCAGTATTTT	CASSPRASTDTQYF
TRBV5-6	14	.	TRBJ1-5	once	TGTGCCAGCAGTACAGGGACGGTCAATCAGCCCCAGCATTTT	CASSTGTVNQPQHF
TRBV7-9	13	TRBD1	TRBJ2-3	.	TGTGCCAGCAGCCGACAGGGCGCAGATACGCAGTATTTT	CASSRQGADTQYF
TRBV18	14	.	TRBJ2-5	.	TGTGCCAGCTCACCTCGGACAGCCCAAGAGACCCAGTACTTC	CASSPRTAQETQYF
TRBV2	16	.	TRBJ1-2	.	TGTGCCAGCAGTGGCAACCCGGGACTGAAAAACTATGGCTACACCTTC	CASSGNPGLKNYGYTF
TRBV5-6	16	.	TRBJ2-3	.	TGTGCCAGCAGCTTGGGTGCGGGGTCTAGCACAGATACGCAGTATTTT	CASSLGAGSSTDTQYF
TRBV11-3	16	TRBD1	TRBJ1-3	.	TGTGCCAGCAGCCCGAGACAGGGAATCTCTGGAAACACCATATATTTT	CASSPRQGISGNTIYF
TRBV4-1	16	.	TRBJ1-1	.	TGCGCCAGCAGCCAAGATAGGGGCAGCCTTAACACTGAAGCTTTCTTT	CASSQDRGSLNTEAFF
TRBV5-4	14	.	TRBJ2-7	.	TGTGCCAGCAGCTTGACAGAGACTACCTACGAGCAGTACTTC	CASSLTETTYEQYF
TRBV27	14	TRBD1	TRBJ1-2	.	TGTGCCAGCAGGAGCACAGGGGGATACTATGGCTACACCTTC	CASRSTGGYYGYTF
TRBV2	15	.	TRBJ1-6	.	TGTGCCAGCAGTGAACTCAGGACAGACCTCTCACCCCTCCACTTT	CASSELRTDLSPLHF
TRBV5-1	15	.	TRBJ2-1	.	TGCGCCAGTACCCAGGGGGGACAGTCCTACAATGAGCAGTTCTTC	CASTQGGQSYNEQFF
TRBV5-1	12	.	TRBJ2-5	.	TGCGCCAGCAGCCTGACTACGGAGACCCAGTACTTC	CASSLTTETQYF
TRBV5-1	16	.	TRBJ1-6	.	TGCGCCAGCAGCTTGGGGGGCCACGCCTATAATTCACCCCTCCACTTT	CASSLGGHAYNSPLHF